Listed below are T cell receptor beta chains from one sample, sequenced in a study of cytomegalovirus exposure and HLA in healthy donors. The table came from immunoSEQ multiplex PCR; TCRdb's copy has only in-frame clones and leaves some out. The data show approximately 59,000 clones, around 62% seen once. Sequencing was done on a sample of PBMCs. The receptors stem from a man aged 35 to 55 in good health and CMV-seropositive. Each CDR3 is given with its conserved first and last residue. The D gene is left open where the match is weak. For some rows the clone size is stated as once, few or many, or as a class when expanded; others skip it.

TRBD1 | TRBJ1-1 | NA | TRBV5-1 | CASSGQTGVNTEAFF | TGCGCCAGCAGCGGACAGACAGGGGTGAACACTGAAGCTTTCTTT
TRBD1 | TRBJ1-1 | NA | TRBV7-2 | CASSPPQGVTEAFF | TGTGCCAGCAGCCCACCCCAGGGGGTGACTGAAGCTTTCTTT
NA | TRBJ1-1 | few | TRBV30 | CAWARGSLEAFF | TGTGCCTGGGCCAGAGGGAGCTTAGAAGCTTTCTTT
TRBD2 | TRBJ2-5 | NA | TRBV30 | CAWGYGLAGLETQYF | TGTGCCTGGGGATACGGACTAGCGGGATTAGAGACCCAGTACTTC
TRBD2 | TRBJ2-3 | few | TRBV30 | CAWIGTSGGGVQYF | TGTGCCTGGATCGGGACTAGCGGGGGGGGTGTGCAGTATTTT
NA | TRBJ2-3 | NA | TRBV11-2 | CASSLMGATDTQYF | TGTGCCAGCAGCTTAATGGGGGCCACAGATACGCAGTATTTT
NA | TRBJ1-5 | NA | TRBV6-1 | CASGPPINQPQHF | TGTGCCAGCGGGCCGCCAATAAATCAGCCCCAGCATTTT
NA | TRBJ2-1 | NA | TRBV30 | CAWSVRGNEQFF | TGTGCCTGGAGTGTACGAGGCAATGAGCAGTTCTTC
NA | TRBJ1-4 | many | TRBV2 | CASRIGGTGEKLFF | TGTGCCAGCAGAATCGGGGGAACGGGTGAAAAACTGTTTTTT
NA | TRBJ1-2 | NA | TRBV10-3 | CAISESRGGTNYGYTF | TGTGCCATCAGTGAGTCCCGAGGCGGAACTAACTATGGCTACACCTTC
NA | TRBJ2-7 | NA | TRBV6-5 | CASSPQNNRFYEQYF | TGTGCCAGCAGTCCACAAAACAACAGATTCTACGAGCAGTACTTC
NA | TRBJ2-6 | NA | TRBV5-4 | CASSTQGGGANVLTF | TGTGCCAGCAGCACACAGGGCGGGGGGGCCAACGTCCTGACTTTC
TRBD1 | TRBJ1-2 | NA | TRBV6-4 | CASSERQGNIGYTF | TGTGCCAGCAGTGAGCGACAGGGAAATATTGGCTACACCTTC
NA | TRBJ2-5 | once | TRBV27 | CASSPLRAAGRETQYF | TGTGCCAGCAGTCCCCTCCGGGCGGCAGGGAGGGAGACCCAGTACTTC
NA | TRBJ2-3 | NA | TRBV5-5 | CASRWSHFTDTQYF | TGTGCCAGCAGGTGGTCCCACTTCACAGATACGCAGTATTTT
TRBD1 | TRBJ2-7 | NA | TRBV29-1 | CSGGSGQGAYEQYF | TGCAGCGGGGGGTCGGGACAGGGTGCCTACGAGCAGTACTTC
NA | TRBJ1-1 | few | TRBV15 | CATSRGLDTEAFF | TGTGCCACCAGCAGAGGCTTAGACACTGAAGCTTTCTTT
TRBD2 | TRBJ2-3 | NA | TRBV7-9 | CASSRRTSGGLLEYF | TGTGCCAGCAGCCGCCGGACTAGCGGGGGCCTCCTGGAGTATTTT
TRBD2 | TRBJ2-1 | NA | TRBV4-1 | CASSQDTSGTSGFNEQFF | TGCGCCAGCAGCCAAGATACGTCTGGGACTAGCGGGTTTAATGAGCAGTTCTTC
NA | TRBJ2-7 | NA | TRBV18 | CASSGSGTSEQYF | TGTGCCAGCTCAGGATCGGGAACTAGCGAGCAGTACTTC
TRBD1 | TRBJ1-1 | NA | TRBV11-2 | CASSLAGTGGITEAFF | TGTGCCAGCAGCTTAGCGGGGACAGGGGGGATAACTGAAGCTTTCTTT
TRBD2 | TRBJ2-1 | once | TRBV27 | CASSPVVAGTDEQFF | TGTGCCAGCAGTCCCGTGGTAGCGGGGACGGATGAGCAGTTCTTC
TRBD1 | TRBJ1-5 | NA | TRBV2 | CASRPPPQGVRYQPQHF | TGTGCCAGCAGACCACCCCCACAGGGGGTTAGGTATCAGCCCCAGCATTTT
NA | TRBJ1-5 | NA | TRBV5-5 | CASSMDSVQPQHF | TGTGCCAGCAGCATGGACAGTGTTCAGCCCCAGCATTTT
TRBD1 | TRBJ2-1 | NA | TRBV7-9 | CASSPGQTYNEQFF | TGTGCCAGCAGCCCGGGACAGACTTACAATGAGCAGTTCTTC
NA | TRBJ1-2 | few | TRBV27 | CASSATDRGYTF | TGTGCCAGCAGTGCAACAGACAGAGGCTACACCTTC
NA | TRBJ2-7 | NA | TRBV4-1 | CASSQQGPGSSYEQYF | TGCGCCAGCAGCCAGCAAGGGCCGGGGAGCTCCTACGAGCAGTACTTC
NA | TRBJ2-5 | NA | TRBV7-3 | CASSLIGGRTKETQYF | TGTGCCAGCAGTCTGATTGGGGGCCGCACTAAAGAGACCCAGTACTTC
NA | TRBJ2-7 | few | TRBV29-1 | CSVQRKESYEQYF | TGCAGCGTTCAGAGAAAGGAGTCCTACGAGCAGTACTTC
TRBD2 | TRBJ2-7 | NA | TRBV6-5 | CASSYSRLAGDYEQYF | TGTGCCAGCAGTTACTCGAGGCTAGCGGGGGACTACGAGCAGTACTTC
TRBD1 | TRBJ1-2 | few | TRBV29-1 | CSVDGQGARNYGYTF | TGCAGCGTTGATGGACAGGGGGCGAGGAACTATGGCTACACCTTC
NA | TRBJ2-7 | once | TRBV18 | CASSRSDSYEQYF | TGTGCCAGCTCACGGTCAGATTCCTACGAGCAGTACTTC
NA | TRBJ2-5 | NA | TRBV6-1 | CASSDLDRGSQYF | TGTGCCAGCAGTGATCTAGATCGGGGGTCCCAGTACTTC
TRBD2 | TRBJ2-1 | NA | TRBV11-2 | CASSELAGYNEQFF | TGTGCCAGCAGCGAACTAGCGGGATACAATGAGCAGTTCTTC